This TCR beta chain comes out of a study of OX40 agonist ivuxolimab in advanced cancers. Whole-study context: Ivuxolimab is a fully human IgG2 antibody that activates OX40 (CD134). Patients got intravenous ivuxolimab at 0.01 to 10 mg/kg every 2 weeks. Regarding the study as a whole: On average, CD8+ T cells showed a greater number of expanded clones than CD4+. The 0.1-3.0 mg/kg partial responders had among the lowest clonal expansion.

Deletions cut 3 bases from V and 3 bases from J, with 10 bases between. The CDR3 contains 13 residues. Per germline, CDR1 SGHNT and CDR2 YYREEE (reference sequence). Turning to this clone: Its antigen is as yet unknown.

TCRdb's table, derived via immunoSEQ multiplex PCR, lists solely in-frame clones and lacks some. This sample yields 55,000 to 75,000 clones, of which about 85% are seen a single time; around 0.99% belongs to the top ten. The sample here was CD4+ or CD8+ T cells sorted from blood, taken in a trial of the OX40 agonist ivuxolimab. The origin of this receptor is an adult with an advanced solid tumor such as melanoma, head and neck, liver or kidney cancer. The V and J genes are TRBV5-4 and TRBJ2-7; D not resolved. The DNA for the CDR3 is TGTGCCAGCAGCTACAGTGGCGTCTACGAGCAGTACTTC. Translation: CASSYSGVYEQYF.